The 9 T cell receptor beta chains listed next were all sequenced from one sample in a study of blood T cell repertoires in COVID-19 (dated by TCRdb to between 2020 and 2021). To prepare the library, the immunoSEQ multiplex PCR assay was applied. The table comes from immuneACCESS by way of TCRdb, which keeps in-frame sequences with V and J called. Part of the clones is missing from these tables; in studies checked, under half for an unresolved V gene and the rest for unknown reasons. For this sample the table gives 100,000 or so clones, of which approximately 86% were detected only once. The ten largest clonotypes hold about 6.3% of the sample. The sample consisted of peripheral blood. The receptor set was obtained from a woman aged 55-70 years with acute or convalescent COVID-19.

This chain connects TRBV20-1 to TRBJ2-1, with D possibly matching TRBD2 (6 bases). The CDR3 is 14 amino acids. The V gene lost 3 bases and the J gene lost 1 base, with 10 bases spanning the gap. Germline loops: CDR1 DFQATT, CDR2 SNEGSKA (reference sequence). The CDR3: CSASIGTSYNEQFF. CDR3 DNA: TGCAGTGCTAGTATTGGGACTTCCTACAATGAGCAGTTCTTC.

J is TRBJ2-4 and V is TRBV3-1 (or the pseudogene TRBV3-2); maybe TRBD2 (6 bases). The V end lost 4 bases, the J end lost 0 bases, and 16 bases lay between the germline ends. CDR1 and CDR2 (germline): LGHDT, YNNKEL (reference sequence). This CDR3 contains 17 residues. CDR3 in amino acids: CASSPRGTPLAKNIQYF. The DNA of the CDR3 is TGTGCCAGCAGCCCTCGCGGGACTCCTCTAGCCAAAAACATTCAGTACTTC.

This clone was observed a single time. The J gene is TRBJ1-2, the V gene TRBV20-1; no reliable D call. V dropped 6 bases and J dropped 4 bases, with 6 bases sitting between them. Per germline, CDR1 DFQATT and CDR2 SNEGSKA (reference sequence). There are 10 residues in the CDR3. CDR3 coding DNA: TGCAGTGCCCTGTCCTATGGCTACACCTTC. The encoded protein is CSALSYGYTF.

This clone was seen only once. The rearrangement links TRBV11-2 to TRBJ2-1; possibly TRBD2 for D (6 bases). The germline gives CDR1 SGHAT, CDR2 FQNNGV. Between the trimmed V and J ends, which lost 1 base and 5 bases, there was a span of 12 bases. This CDR3 spans 15 amino acids. CDR3 nucleotides: TGTGCCAGCAGCTTAGTCGGGAGTTTAAACAATGAGCAGTTCTTC. Translated: CASSLVGSLNNEQFF. The full variable domain, with the rest looked up from reference TRBV11-2 and TRBJ2-1, is EAGVAQSPRYKIIEKRQSVAFWCNPISGHATLYWYQQILGQGPKLLIQFQNNGVVDDSQLPKDRFSAERLKGVDSTLKIQPAKLEDSAVYLCASSLVGSLNNEQFFGPGTRLTVL.

The chain is built from TRBV19 and TRBJ1-5; D unresolved. Germline lookup yields CDR1 LNHDA and CDR2 SQIVND (reference sequence). The V end was cut by 5 bases, the J end by 6 bases, with 14 bases between. This CDR3 comprises 14 residues. This chain's CDR3 is CASSGLARGQPQHF. The CDR3 DNA reads TGTGCCAGTAGTGGGTTGGCACGAGGTCAGCCCCAGCATTTT.

The rearrangement links TRBV5-1 to TRBJ2-5, with 10 positions matching TRBD2. Germline loops: CDR1 SGHRS, CDR2 YFSETQ. The CDR3 length is 14 residues. V lost 3 bases, J lost 5 bases, and 4 bases stayed unmatched. The CDR3 DNA follows: TGCGCCAGCAGCTCAGGAGCGGGGGGGGAGACCCAGTACTTC. It codes for CASSSGAGGETQYF.

The rearrangement links TRBV6-5 to TRBJ2-1, with TRBD2 matching over 10 bases. J gave up 5 bases and V 7 bases, and 8 bases lay outside the gene matches. Germline V lookup: CDR1 MNHEY, CDR2 SVGAGI. The CDR3 is made up of 15 amino acids. CDR3 in amino acids: CASIGGLAFDNEQFF. The CDR3 nucleotides read TGTGCCAGCATCGGGGGACTAGCGTTCGACAATGAGCAGTTCTTC.

The table lists this clone with a few counts. The rearrangement joins TRBV6-5 to TRBJ1-1, with D maybe TRBD1 (6 bases). There are 14 residues in the CDR3. The V gene lost 2 bases and the J gene lost 10 bases, with 17 bases spanning the gap. Per the germline V gene, CDR1 is MNHEY and CDR2 is SVGAGI. The CDR3 spells CASSYQPTLQGAFF. As DNA, the CDR3 is TGTGCCAGCAGTTACCAACCGACCCTACAGGGAGCTTTCTTT.

The V call is TRBV9, the J call TRBJ2-5; 11 bases are shared with TRBD2. Germline assignment: CDR1 SGDLS and CDR2 YYNGEE. This CDR3 has 16 residues. V lost 0 bases to trimming and J lost 4 bases; unmatched junction nucleotides: 5. For the CDR3, the DNA is TGTGCCAGCAGCGTAGACACTAGCGGGAGTCGAGAGACCCAGTACTTC. Its protein is CASSVDTSGSRETQYF.